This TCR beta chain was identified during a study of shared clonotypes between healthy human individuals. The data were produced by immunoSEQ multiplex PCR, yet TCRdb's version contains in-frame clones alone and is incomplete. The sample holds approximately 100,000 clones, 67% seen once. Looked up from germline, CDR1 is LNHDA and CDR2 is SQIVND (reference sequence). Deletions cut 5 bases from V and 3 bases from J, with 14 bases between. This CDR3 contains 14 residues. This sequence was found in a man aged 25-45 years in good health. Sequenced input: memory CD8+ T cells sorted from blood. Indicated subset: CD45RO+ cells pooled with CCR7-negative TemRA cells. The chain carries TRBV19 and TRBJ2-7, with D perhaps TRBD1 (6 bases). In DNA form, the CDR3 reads TGTGCCAGTAGTGCCCGGACAGCTAACTACGAGCAGTACTTC. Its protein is CASSARTANYEQYF.